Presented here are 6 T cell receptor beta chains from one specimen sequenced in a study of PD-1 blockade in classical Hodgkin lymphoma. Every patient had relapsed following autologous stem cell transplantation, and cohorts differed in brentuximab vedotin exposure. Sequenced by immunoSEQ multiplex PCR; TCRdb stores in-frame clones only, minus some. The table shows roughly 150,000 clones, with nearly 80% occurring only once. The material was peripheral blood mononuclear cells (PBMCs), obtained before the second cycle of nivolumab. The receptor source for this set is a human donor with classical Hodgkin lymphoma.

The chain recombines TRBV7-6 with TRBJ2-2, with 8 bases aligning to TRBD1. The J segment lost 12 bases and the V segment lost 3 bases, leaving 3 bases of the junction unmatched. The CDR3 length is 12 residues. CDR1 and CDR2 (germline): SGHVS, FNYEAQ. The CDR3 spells CASSFTGGQLFF. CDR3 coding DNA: TGTGCCAGCAGCTTTACAGGGGGACAGCTGTTTTTT.

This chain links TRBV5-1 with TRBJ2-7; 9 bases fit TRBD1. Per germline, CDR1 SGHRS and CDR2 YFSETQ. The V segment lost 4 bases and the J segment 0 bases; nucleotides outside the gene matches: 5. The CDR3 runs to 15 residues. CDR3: CASSGRQGGSYEQYF. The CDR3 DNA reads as TGCGCCAGCAGCGGAAGACAGGGGGGCTCCTACGAGCAGTACTTC.

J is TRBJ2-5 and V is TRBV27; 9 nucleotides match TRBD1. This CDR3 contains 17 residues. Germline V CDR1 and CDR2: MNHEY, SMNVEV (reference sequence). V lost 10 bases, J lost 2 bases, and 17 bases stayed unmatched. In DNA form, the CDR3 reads TGTGCCACGCATCCCCGATGGGGGACAGGGACTCAAGAGACCCAGTACTTC. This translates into CATHPRWGTGTQETQYF.

CDR3 DNA sequence: TGTGCCGGAGGGACATCTTCAGATACGCAGTATTTT. Its translation: CAGGTSSDTQYF. This chain connects TRBV6-6 to TRBJ2-3; D may be TRBD1 or TRBD2 (6 bases each). This CDR3 spans 12 amino acids. With 11 bases removed from V and 4 bases from J, the gap between germline ends came to 13 bases. Germline CDR1 is MNHNY and CDR2 is SVGAGI (reference sequence).

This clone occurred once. The CDR3 reads CASSLRERFTNTGELFF. For the CDR3, the DNA is TGTGCCAGCAGCTTGCGCGAGCGGTTCACGAACACCGGGGAGCTGTTTTTT. This sequence joins TRBV5-4 and TRBJ2-2; D possibly corresponds to TRBD2 (5 bases). The CDR3 totals 17 residues. The V gene's germline CDR1 is SGHNT and CDR2 YYREEE (reference sequence). V lost 1 base and J 0 bases, leaving 13 bases between the germline ends.

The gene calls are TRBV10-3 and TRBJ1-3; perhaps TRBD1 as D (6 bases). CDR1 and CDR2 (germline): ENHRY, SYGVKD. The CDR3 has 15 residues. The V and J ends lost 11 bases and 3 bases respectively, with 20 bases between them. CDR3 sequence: CAVGGTGKGGNTIYF. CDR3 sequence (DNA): TGTGCCGTCGGCGGCACAGGGAAAGGTGGAAACACCATATATTTT.